Shown below are 20 T cell receptor beta chains from a single sample sequenced in a study of beta chain features in type 1 diabetes. No antigens are known for them. Every isolated RNA sample was fully reverse transcribed, so sequencing captured expressed TCRB transcripts. Assay used: immunoSEQ multiplex PCR; TCRdb lists only in-frame clones, some missing. The data contain 600,000 or so clones, around 15% of them singletons. Study-level findings and limits: A moderate, significant TCRB CDR3 shortening appeared in type 1 diabetes across four CD4+ subsets.

Sequencing was carried out using naive CD4+ T cells from blood. Receptors originate from a man between 18 and 35 years old with type 1 diabetes.

The chain carries TRBV7-2 and TRBJ2-3, with D unresolved. There are 15 residues in the CDR3. V lost 3 bases, J lost 5 bases, and 15 bases lay in between. Germline V gene data show CDR1 as SGHTA and CDR2 as FQGNSA. In nucleotides, the CDR3 is TGTGCCAGCAGCTTCCAGCAGTCCCCTGGAGATACGCAGTATTTT. Protein: CASSFQQSPGDTQYF.

The chain links TRBV18 to TRBJ2-7; no definite D call. V lost 6 bases and J 0 bases, leaving 12 bases between the germline ends. Per the germline V gene, CDR1 is KGHSH and CDR2 is LQKENI. The length of the CDR3 is 14 residues. The CDR3 region has the DNA TGTGCCAGCTCTCCTTCCCCCCGCTCCTACGAGCAGTACTTC. The encoded protein is CASSPSPRSYEQYF.

The V and J genes are TRBV5-1 and TRBJ2-5; D is unclear. The CDR3 length is 13 residues. Per the germline V gene, CDR1 is SGHRS and CDR2 is YFSETQ. V was shortened by 0 bases and J by 3 bases, with 6 bases between the two germline ends. The CDR3 region has the DNA TGCGCCAGCAGCTTGGAAGCTGAAGAGACCCAGTACTTC. Amino acid sequence: CASSLEAEETQYF.

As for this clone: Other DNA variants within this sample encode the same CDR3. V gene TRBV4-3 combines with J gene TRBJ1-1; D not certain. The germline V gene has CDR1 LGHNA and CDR2 YSLEER. Trimming pared 1 base from V and 1 base from J, leaving 4 bases between. The CDR3 covers 13 residues. The CDR3, as DNA: TGCGCCAGCAGCCAAGCTCGGAACACTGAAGCTTTCTTT. It encodes CASSQARNTEAFF.

This clone appeared a few times. V gene TRBV9 combines with J gene TRBJ2-1; D remains ambiguous. Germline V CDR1 and CDR2: SGDLS, YYNGEE. Trimming pared 4 bases from V and 10 bases from J, leaving 18 bases between. The CDR3 has 14 amino acids. Written as DNA, the CDR3 is TGTGCCAGCAGCCCCCACGGGTCGACAATAGAGCAGTTCTTC. It specifies CASSPHGSTIEQFF.

V usage is TRBV5-1 and J usage is TRBJ2-3; TRBD2 matches at 7 bases. The CDR3 has 15 residues. The V gene end was trimmed by 4 bases and the J gene end by 1 base; junction bases not matched to a gene: 6. CDR1 is SGHRS and CDR2 is YFSETQ in the germline V gene. The CDR3 coding sequence is TGCGCCAGCAGCCTCAGCGGGGATCGCACAGATACGCAGTATTTT. Translating it yields CASSLSGDRTDTQYF.

The rearrangement joins TRBV20-1 to TRBJ1-2; no firm D call. Per the germline V gene, CDR1 is DFQATT and CDR2 is SNEGSKA (reference sequence). This CDR3 has 10 residues. The V gene lost 6 bases and the J gene lost 5 bases, with 7 bases spanning the gap. This chain's CDR3 is CSAVVYGYTF. In nucleotides, the CDR3 is TGCAGTGCGGTAGTTTATGGCTACACCTTC.

The chain couples TRBV30 to TRBJ1-1, with 7 bases identical to TRBD1. The CDR3 loop spans 15 amino acids. CDR1 and CDR2 from the germline V gene are GTSNPN and SVGIG (reference sequence). The V gene end was trimmed by 0 bases and the J gene end by 6 bases; junction bases not matched to a gene: 10. The CDR3, as DNA: TGTGCCTGGAGTGTGGCGGGACAGCCGTCCCCTGAAGCTTTCTTT. It encodes CAWSVAGQPSPEAFF.

This clone was counted a few times. The chain links TRBV30 to TRBJ1-5, with D maybe TRBD1 (6 bases). The germline V and J ends were trimmed by 4 bases and 1 base, with 17 bases remaining between them. In germline, CDR1 is GTSNPN, CDR2 SVGIG (reference sequence). This CDR3 region has 16 residues. This CDR3 is CAWTEPKGGSNQPQHF. CDR3 in DNA: TGTGCCTGGACCGAACCCAAAGGGGGAAGCAATCAGCCCCAGCATTTT.

This clone was seen a few times. This sequence joins TRBV5-1 and TRBJ2-3; the D gene is possibly TRBD1 (6 bases). The CDR3 loop spans 16 amino acids. V lost 2 bases to trimming and J lost 3 bases, with 16 bases between them. Germline V gives CDR1 SGHRS, CDR2 YFSETQ. In DNA, the CDR3 is TGCGCCAGCAGCTTCGGTTTCGGCAGGGGAACAGATACGCAGTATTTT. Translation: CASSFGFGRGTDTQYF.

This clone has a handful of counts. The rearrangement links TRBV5-4 to TRBJ2-1; D may be TRBD2 (7 bases). V gave up 6 bases and J gave up 5 bases, with 18 bases separating them. CDR3 size: 15 residues. The germline CDR1 and CDR2 sequences are SGHNT and YYREEE (reference sequence). The CDR3 region has the DNA TGTGCCAGCAACGATGGGAGGGGGGCCCACAATGAGCAGTTCTTC. It is translated as CASNDGRGAHNEQFF.

The table lists this clone with a few counts. The chain combines TRBV6-5 with TRBJ2-3; 8 bases align to TRBD2. The CDR3 totals 15 residues. J was trimmed by 5 bases and V by 0 bases; bases with no gene match: 4. CDR1 MNHEY and CDR2 SVGAGI come from the germline V gene. The CDR3 protein is CASSYSSGGEDTQYF. CDR3 DNA sequence: TGTGCCAGCAGTTACTCGTCGGGAGGGGAAGATACGCAGTATTTT.

The CDR3 bases are TGTGCCAGCAGTTTGCGGGAGCCCTACAATGAGCAGTTCTTC. It encodes CASSLREPYNEQFF. The chain is built from TRBV28 and TRBJ2-1, with TRBD2 matching 7 bases. CDR3 length: 14 amino acids. Germline CDR1 reads MDHEN; CDR2 reads SYDVKM. Unmatched junction bases numbered 1, after V lost 3 bases and J lost 2 bases.

The CDR3 bases are TGCAGCGTTGAAAGGGACAGGGTGTGGGAGACCCAGTACTTC. Its protein product is CSVERDRVWETQYF. The rearrangement joins TRBV29-1 to TRBJ2-5; TRBD1 matches 9 bases. The J segment lost 5 bases and the V segment lost 2 bases, leaving 6 bases of the junction unmatched. There are 14 residues in the CDR3. Germline loops: CDR1 SQVTM, CDR2 ANQGSEA.

The chain carries TRBV4-3 and TRBJ1-2; weak D call: TRBD1 (6 bases). Trimming removed 0 bases from V and 4 bases from J, with 9 bases in between. Germline V lookup: CDR1 LGHNA, CDR2 YSLEER. There are 14 residues in the CDR3. In DNA form, the CDR3 reads TGCGCCAGCAGCCAAGAAACAGGGTCCTATGGCTACACCTTC. Amino acids: CASSQETGSYGYTF.

The chain carries TRBV28 and TRBJ1-2, with D unclear. The CDR3 totals 14 residues. The V gene lost 6 bases and the J gene lost 2 bases, with 13 bases spanning the gap. CDR1 is MDHEN and CDR2 is SYDVKM in the germline V gene. CDR3 amino acids: CASRDPVQNYGYTF. CDR3 sequence (DNA): TGTGCCAGCAGGGACCCGGTGCAAAACTATGGCTACACCTTC.

This clone has just a few counts. Additional DNA sequences in this sample encode the identical CDR3. This chain links TRBV5-1 with TRBJ2-1, with D possibly called TRBD1 or TRBD2 (5 bases each). The length of the CDR3 is 12 residues. Trimming left V 4 bases short and J 6 bases short, with 8 bases between. CDR1 is SGHRS and CDR2 is YFSETQ in the germline V gene. The CDR3 DNA sequence: TGCGCCAGCAGCCTGGGACCCAATGAGCAGTTCTTC. This codes for CASSLGPNEQFF.

The CDR3 coding sequence is TGTGCCTGGAGTGTATTGGCCGCCCCCGGGGAGCTGTTTTTT. As protein: CAWSVLAAPGELFF. This chain links TRBV30 with TRBJ2-2; no definite D call. This CDR3 contains 14 residues. Germline V gene sequence: CDR1 GTSNPN, CDR2 SVGIG (reference sequence). V was clipped by 0 bases and J by 6 bases, with 11 bases between them.

This clone was counted a few times. The chain uses TRBV28 and TRBJ1-1; TRBD1 matches at 7 bases. Losses at the gene ends were 8 bases for V and 0 bases for J; bases not matched to a gene: 15. The CDR3 runs to 17 residues. From germline, CDR1 is MDHEN and CDR2 SYDVKM. For the CDR3, the DNA is TGTGCCAGCCCCCCGACAGGGCCAGGGAGTGTGAACACTGAAGCTTTCTTT. It encodes CASPPTGPGSVNTEAFF.

Points on this clone: The sample holds other DNA sequences that translate to the same CDR3. The chain is built from TRBV2 and TRBJ1-5, with D uncertain. The V gene lost 3 bases and the J gene lost 1 base, with 4 bases spanning the gap. Looked up from germline, CDR1 is SNHLY and CDR2 is FYNNEI. The CDR3 totals 13 residues. In nucleotides, the CDR3 is TGTGCCAGCAGTGATGAAAGCAATCAGCCCCAGCATTTT. As protein: CASSDESNQPQHF.